This TCR beta chain was sequenced in a study of OX40 agonist ivuxolimab in advanced cancers. Turning to the study itself: Patient treatment consisted of intravenous ivuxolimab administration every 2 weeks at 0.01 to 10 mg/kg. Every patient in dose escalation had hepatocellular carcinoma, melanoma, renal cell or head and neck cancer. Under the entry rules, prior anti-PD-1, anti-PD-L1 or anti-CTLA-4 therapy was allowed, and around 36% had some.

CDR3 length equals 17 residues. In germline, CDR1 is KGHSH, CDR2 LQKENI. V lost 1 base to trimming and J lost 0 bases, with 12 bases between them. The table came from immunoSEQ multiplex PCR; TCRdb's copy has only in-frame clones and leaves some out. The sample shows around 65,000 clones, about 85% of them seen only once. The chain couples TRBV18 to TRBJ1-4; D is ambiguous. The origin of this receptor is an adult with an advanced solid tumor such as melanoma, head and neck, liver or kidney cancer. The material was CD4+ or CD8+ T cells sorted from blood, obtained in a trial of the OX40 agonist ivuxolimab. This chain's CDR3 is CASSPQGSFATNEKLFF. In DNA, the CDR3 is TGTGCCAGCTCACCACAGGGTTCCTTTGCAACTAATGAAAAACTGTTTTTT.